This is a list of T cell receptor beta chains from one sample in a study of radiation and T cells in renal cell carcinoma. Sequencing was performed with immunoSEQ multiplex PCR; in TCRdb, only in-frame clones are kept and a portion is missing. The table includes some 150,000 clones, around 88% detected once. The input for sequencing was blood, taken from a patient whose treatment included radiotherapy and nephrectomy. Receptor source: a woman aged 45-65 years with renal cell carcinoma. The CDR3 runs from the conserved cysteine through the conserved F or W. The D gene is left open where the match is weak. Clone size appears in some rows only: once, few, many, or a class for an expanded clone.

CDR3 DNA,CDR3 protein,clone size,V gene,D gene,J gene
TGTGCCAGTAGTATAGGGGACAGGGTAAACACCGGGGAGCTGTTTTTT,CASSIGDRVNTGELFF,.,TRBV19,TRBD1,TRBJ2-2
TGTGCCAGCTCCATGACTAGCGGGAGCTCCTACAATGAGCAGTTCTTC,CASSMTSGSSYNEQFF,.,TRBV5-8,TRBD2,TRBJ2-1
TGCGCCAGCAGCCAAGATGCCCGGACGTACAATCAGCCCCAGCATTTT,CASSQDARTYNQPQHF,few,TRBV4-3,.,TRBJ1-5
TGTGCCAGCAGAACGTACGGGACAGGGCCTACCTACGAGCAGTACTTC,CASRTYGTGPTYEQYF,.,TRBV6-6,TRBD1,TRBJ2-7
TGTGCCAGCAACCCCGGGTTCGGACAGGGGTACGAGCAGTACTTC,CASNPGFGQGYEQYF,.,TRBV27,TRBD1,TRBJ2-7
TGTGCCTGGAGTGGGGACTGGGATACGCAGTATTTT,CAWSGDWDTQYF,.,TRBV30,.,TRBJ2-3
TGCGCCAGCAGACGTACTTCTGGAGATACGCAGTATTTT,CASRRTSGDTQYF,once,TRBV5-1,.,TRBJ2-3
TGTGCCAGCAGCCCAGAGACAGGCACAGATACGCAGTATTTT,CASSPETGTDTQYF,.,TRBV7-2,.,TRBJ2-3
TGTGCCAGCAGTTTATCAGGGGGTGGGGCCAACGTCCTGACTTTC,CASSLSGGGANVLTF,.,TRBV27,.,TRBJ2-6
TGTGCCAGCAGCTTTGAGTGGTACGAGCAGTACTTC,CASSFEWYEQYF,.,TRBV7-8,.,TRBJ2-7
TGTGCCAGCAGCTATCGAGGGGGCAATCAGCCCCAGCATTTT,CASSYRGGNQPQHF,.,TRBV7-2,.,TRBJ1-5
TGTGCCAGCTATCGGGGGGCCTCCATGAACACTGAAGCTTTCTTT,CASYRGASMNTEAFF,.,TRBV6-5,.,TRBJ1-1
TGTGCCAGCAGTTCCCCTGGAGGGGCGAACACTGAAGCTTTCTTT,CASSSPGGANTEAFF,.,TRBV28,.,TRBJ1-1
TGTGCCAGCAGTAAACAGGGTTACACCGGGGAGCTGTTTTTT,CASSKQGYTGELFF,.,TRBV6-1,.,TRBJ2-2
TGCGCCAGCAGCTCCGGGACCGGGGGATATGGAAACACCATATATTTT,CASSSGTGGYGNTIYF,.,TRBV5-1,.,TRBJ1-3
TGTGCCAGCAGTTTAGGATCATCCCGCTACGAGCAGTACTTC,CASSLGSSRYEQYF,.,TRBV28,.,TRBJ2-7
TGTGCCAGCAGCGTAGCAGGCAGGGCGGTCTATGGCTACACCTTC,CASSVAGRAVYGYTF,once,TRBV9,.,TRBJ1-2
TGCGCCAGCAGCCAAGATGGCACCTTCTCTGGAAACACCATATATTTT,CASSQDGTFSGNTIYF,once,TRBV4-3,.,TRBJ1-3
TGCGCCAGCAGCGAGGGCAGCTCCTACGAGCAGTACTTC,CASSEGSSYEQYF,.,TRBV5-1,.,TRBJ2-7
TGTGCCAGCAGCCCAGGACTAGCGAACTACAATGAGCAGTTCTTC,CASSPGLANYNEQFF,.,TRBV5-4,TRBD2,TRBJ2-1
TGTGCCAGCATGGTGGAAAAACTGTTTTTT,CASMVEKLFF,few,TRBV2,.,TRBJ1-4
TGTGCCAGCACCCCTAGCGGGAACTACGAGCAGTACTTC,CASTPSGNYEQYF,.,TRBV28,TRBD2,TRBJ2-7